This entry lists 24 T cell receptor beta chains sequenced from one sample in a study of blood T cell repertoires in COVID-19. Generated by immunoSEQ multiplex PCR, the TCRdb table keeps only in-frame clones and is missing some. The sample holds over 200,000 clones, 65% to 85% seen once. Sequencing was carried out using peripheral blood. The receptors shown here come from a woman aged 25 to 39 with COVID-19, enrolled during active disease.

The chain employs TRBV6-1 and TRBJ2-1; TRBD2 matches 9 bases. The V segment lost 3 bases and the J segment 4 bases; nucleotides outside the gene matches: 1. From germline, CDR1 is MNHNS and CDR2 SASEGT. This CDR3 is 14 amino acids long. The CDR3 loop reads CASSDSGGYNEQFF. The CDR3 DNA sequence: TGTGCCAGCAGTGACAGCGGGGGGTACAATGAGCAGTTCTTC.

The V and J genes are TRBV19 and TRBJ2-5, with 10 bases fitting TRBD2. There are 14 residues in the CDR3. V shed 5 bases, J shed 4 bases, and the junction held 4 bases outside the gene matches. Germline V CDR1 and CDR2: LNHDA, SQIVND (reference sequence). The CDR3 here is CASSARLAGETQYF. CDR3 nucleotides: TGTGCCAGTAGTGCAAGACTAGCGGGAGAGACCCAGTACTTC.

The chain employs TRBV2 and TRBJ2-5; 8 bases are a match to TRBD1. Germline V lookup: CDR1 SNHLY, CDR2 FYNNEI. Losses at the gene ends were 9 bases for V and 4 bases for J; bases not matched to a gene: 4. This CDR3 region has 12 residues. The CDR3 bases are TGTGCCAGGGCGGACAGGGCAGAGACCCAGTACTTC. Encoded protein: CARADRAETQYF.

The sample holds one count of this clone. As DNA, the CDR3 is TGTGCCAGCAGTCTTGCAACTAGCGGGGGTGAGACCCAGTACTTC. This sequence encodes CASSLATSGGETQYF. The chain combines TRBV28 with TRBJ2-5; TRBD2 aligns across 11 bases. V was pared by 5 bases and J by 5 bases, with 7 bases of the junction left unmatched. Germline CDR1 reads MDHEN; CDR2 reads SYDVKM. The CDR3 is 15 residues long.

This clone was seen only once. The chain combines TRBV13 with TRBJ2-2; 8 nucleotides line up with TRBD2. Per the germline V gene, CDR1 is PRHDT and CDR2 is FYEKMQ (reference sequence). V lost 6 bases to trimming and J lost 6 bases; unmatched junction nucleotides: 9. CDR3 size: 15 residues. In DNA, the CDR3 is TGTGCCAGCAGTCCCACCGGGAGGGGGTCCGGGGAGCTGTTTTTT. Its translation is CASSPTGRGSGELFF.

J is TRBJ2-7 and V is TRBV3-1 (or the pseudogene TRBV3-2), with D possibly matching TRBD2 (6 bases). The CDR3 covers 14 residues. CDR1 LGHDT and CDR2 YNNKEL come from the germline V gene (reference sequence). The germline V and J ends were trimmed by 1 base and 5 bases, with 12 bases remaining between them. The CDR3: CASSQVGGTDEQYF. The CDR3 DNA reads as TGTGCCAGCAGCCAAGTTGGAGGGACCGACGAGCAGTACTTC.

The gene calls are TRBV2 and TRBJ2-3, with 12 bases aligning to TRBD2. The CDR3 runs to 15 residues. CDR1 SNHLY and CDR2 FYNNEI come from the germline V gene. The trim removed 11 bases at V and 3 bases at J, leaving 9 bases unmatched. In DNA, the CDR3 is TGTGCCTGCGCTCTAGCGGGGGGGCCTACAGATACGCAGTATTTT. Residues: CACALAGGPTDTQYF. Full variable domain (remainder filled in from reference TRBV2 and TRBJ2-3): EPEVTQTPSHQVTQMGQEVILRCVPISNHLYFYWYRQILGQKVEFLVSFYNNEISEKSEIFDDQFSVERPDGSNFTLKIRSTKLEDSAMYFCACALAGGPTDTQYFGPGTRLTVL.

The chain employs TRBV7-9 and TRBJ1-6, with a tentative D call TRBD1 (6 bases). Trimming stripped 6 bases from V and 8 bases from J, with 8 bases between. Germline V gene sequence: CDR1 SEHNR, CDR2 FQNEAQ (reference sequence). This CDR3 comprises 12 residues. The CDR3 loop reads CASRRTDSPLHF. In DNA, the CDR3 is TGTGCCAGCAGGAGGACAGATTCACCCCTCCACTTT.

The chain's CDR3 is CASSLEAGPYNEQFF. The CDR3 region has the DNA TGTGCCAGCAGCTTAGAAGCGGGACCTTACAATGAGCAGTTCTTC. This rearrangement joins TRBV7-9 to TRBJ2-1, with 7 bases matching TRBD2. The germline gives CDR1 SEHNR, CDR2 FQNEAQ (reference sequence). The V and J ends lost 1 base and 4 bases, in that order; junction bases with no gene match: 4. CDR3 length: 15 residues.

V and J are TRBV9 and TRBJ1-1; D is unresolved. The CDR3 length is 13 residues. The germline V gene has CDR1 SGDLS and CDR2 YYNGEE. Trimming removed 0 bases from V and 6 bases from J, with 9 bases in between. The CDR3 is CASSVAPGSEAFF. CDR3 nucleotides: TGTGCCAGCAGCGTAGCTCCAGGATCTGAAGCTTTCTTT.

This chain connects TRBV4-2 to TRBJ2-3, with 8 bases aligning to TRBD2. V was clipped by 3 bases and J by 4 bases; unmatched bases: 9. The V gene's germline CDR1 is LGHNA and CDR2 YNFKEQ. This CDR3 comprises 16 residues. The CDR3 loop reads CASSHSASGSPDTQYF. The CDR3 coding sequence is TGTGCCAGCAGCCATAGCGCAAGCGGGAGTCCAGATACGCAGTATTTT.

This clone was seen more than once but under ten times. V usage is TRBV10-1 and J usage is TRBJ2-7; D is possibly TRBD1 (5 bases). The CDR3 is 17 amino acids. Trimming removed 0 bases from V and 5 bases from J, with 20 bases in between. Germline V lookup: CDR1 WNHNN, CDR2 SYGVQD (reference sequence). The CDR3 DNA reads TGCGCCAGCAGTGAGTCCTCCCCAGGGTTCCCGAGCGACGAGCAGTACTTC. This sequence encodes CASSESSPGFPSDEQYF.

J is TRBJ2-7 and V is TRBV4-3; D not certain. The V gene lost 0 bases and the J gene lost 6 bases, with 15 bases spanning the gap. Germline loops: CDR1 LGHNA, CDR2 YSLEER. The CDR3 runs 15 residues. The CDR3 DNA sequence: TGCGCCAGCAGCCAAGATCGGTTCAGAGGTGGCGAGCAGTACTTC. Its translation is CASSQDRFRGGEQYF.

This chain uses TRBV6-5 with TRBJ1-5, with D unclear. Germline V gene lookup returns CDR1 MNHEY and CDR2 SVGAGI. Trimming left V 0 bases short and J 3 bases short, with 9 bases between. The CDR3 extends over 15 amino acids. The CDR3 spells CASSYSGSNNQPQHF. Here the CDR3 DNA reads TGTGCCAGCAGTTACTCAGGGAGTAACAATCAGCCCCAGCATTTT.

The V call is TRBV9, the J call TRBJ1-1, with 9 bases identical to TRBD1. This CDR3 region has 14 residues. The germline CDR1 and CDR2 sequences are SGDLS and YYNGEE. Trimming took 3 bases from V and 7 from J; bases not matched to a gene: 7. The CDR3 spells CASSARDRDDEAFF. The DNA of the CDR3 is TGTGCCAGCAGCGCTCGGGACAGGGACGATGAAGCTTTCTTT.

This clone occurred once. The gene calls are TRBV19 and TRBJ2-5, with 7 bases lining up with TRBD1. Per the germline V gene, CDR1 is LNHDA and CDR2 is SQIVND (reference sequence). The V and J ends lost 3 bases and 7 bases, in that order; junction bases with no gene match: 2. The CDR3 runs to 12 residues. CDR3 in DNA: TGTGCCAGTAGTATGACAGGGATGACCCAGTACTTC. Translated: CASSMTGMTQYF.

The chain links TRBV19 to TRBJ1-4; D might be TRBD1 (5 bases). This CDR3 region has 15 residues. Germline V gene sequence: CDR1 LNHDA, CDR2 SQIVND (reference sequence). V shed 5 bases and J shed 4 bases, with 14 bases lying between them. This CDR3 reads CASSPLDTHNEKLFF. The CDR3 DNA follows: TGTGCCAGTAGTCCTCTGGACACCCATAATGAAAAACTGTTTTTT. Drawing the rest from reference TRBV19 and TRBJ1-4, the complete variable domain is DGGITQSPKYLFRKEGQNVTLSCEQNLNHDAMYWYRQDPGQGLRLIYYSQIVNDFQKGDIAEGYSVSREKKESFPLTVTSAQKNPTAFYLCASSPLDTHNEKLFFGSGTQLSVL.

This sequence joins TRBV3-1 (or the pseudogene TRBV3-2) and TRBJ2-7, with TRBD2 identical over 10 bases. Germline V lookup: CDR1 LGHDT, CDR2 YNNKEL (reference sequence). This CDR3 region has 17 residues. With V trimmed by 3 bases and J by 4 bases, 12 bases remained unmatched. CDR3 nucleotides: TGTGCCAGCAGCCACGGTGTGGAGCGGGAGGGTAGGTACGAGCAGTACTTC. Translated, it gives CASSHGVEREGRYEQYF.

This chain uses TRBV27 with TRBJ1-1; 10 bases align to TRBD1. The V segment lost 6 bases and the J segment 5 bases; nucleotides outside the gene matches: 6. CDR1 and CDR2 (germline): MNHEY, SMNVEV (reference sequence). CDR3 size: 14 residues. CDR3 protein: CASRRDRGGTEAFF. In nucleotides, the CDR3 is TGTGCCAGCAGAAGGGACAGGGGAGGGACTGAAGCTTTCTTT.

This clone was detected once. The chain carries TRBV5-6 and TRBJ2-7, with a weak D call TRBD2 (6 bases). Deletions cut 4 bases from V and 4 bases from J, with 21 bases between. Germline lookup yields CDR1 SGHDT and CDR2 YYEEEE. The CDR3 extends over 16 amino acids. CDR3 in amino acids: CASSREKGKYPYEQYF. In DNA, the CDR3 is TGTGCCAGCAGCCGGGAGAAGGGGAAGTACCCATACGAGCAGTACTTC.

Of note for this clone: Additional DNA sequences in this sample encode the identical CDR3. The V call is TRBV18, the J call TRBJ2-7; 8 bases agree with TRBD1. This CDR3 region has 14 residues. V lost 3 bases to trimming and J lost 3 bases; unmatched junction nucleotides: 4. Germline CDR1 and CDR2: KGHSH and LQKENI. Here the CDR3 DNA reads TGTGCCAGCTCACCTGGACAGGGAGACTACGAGCAGTACTTC. It is translated as CASSPGQGDYEQYF. Full variable domain (missing parts from reference TRBV18 and TRBJ2-7): NAGVMQNPRHLVRRRGQEARLRCSPMKGHSHVYWYRQLPEEGLKFMVYLQKENIIDESGMPKERFSAEFPKEGPSILRIQQVVRGDSAAYFCASSPGQGDYEQYFGPGTRLTVT.

This clone turned up a few times. V and J are TRBV5-4 and TRBJ2-1; possible D gene TRBD1, 6 bases. CDR3 length: 18 residues. Trimming took off 0 bases at V and 0 bases at J, with 16 bases between the two ends. Looked up from germline, CDR1 is SGHNT and CDR2 is YYREEE (reference sequence). The CDR3 coding sequence is TGTGCCAGCAGCTTGGTTTTATCAGGGGCCGGCTCCTACAATGAGCAGTTCTTC. Translation gives CASSLVLSGAGSYNEQFF.

As for this clone: This sample includes further DNA sequences coding for the same CDR3. The chain uses TRBV5-1 and TRBJ1-1; possibly TRBD1 for D (5 bases). The CDR3 is 15 amino acids. Trimming pared 0 bases from V and 3 bases from J, leaving 12 bases between. Germline V CDR1 and CDR2: SGHRS, YFSETQ. Written as DNA, the CDR3 is TGCGCCAGCAGCTTGGGTGGGCGGGGGGACACTGAAGCTTTCTTT. Amino acids: CASSLGGRGDTEAFF.

The chain links TRBV9 to TRBJ2-7; TRBD2 aligns across 8 bases. The CDR3 sequence is 15 residues long. The germline V gene encodes CDR1 SGDLS and CDR2 YYNGEE. The J segment lost 3 bases and the V segment lost 0 bases, leaving 5 bases of the junction unmatched. The CDR3 nucleotides read TGTGCCAGCAGCGTAGCAACTAGCGGATACTACGAGCAGTACTTC. This sequence encodes CASSVATSGYYEQYF.